The 7 T cell receptor beta chains below were found in one sample sequenced in a study of T-cell reconstitution after alpha-beta-depleted transplantation in children. Unique molecular identifiers were incorporated into the prepared TCRbeta library. TCRdb re-called the PCR reads with MiXCR, one entry per CDR3 protein. The sample lists some 500,000 distinct CDR3 sequences; around 18% were seen once. This specimen was PBMCs from the stem cell graft donor, taken from the stem cell graft. The receptors come from a human donor who donated a stem cell graft to a child with acute lymphoblastic leukemia.

This chain connects TRBV12-3 or TRBV12-4 to TRBJ2-7; 9 bases line up with TRBD1. The CDR3 length is 14 residues. Trimming cost V 4 bases and J 6 bases; bases outside gene matches: 7. CDR3 bases: TGTGCCAGCAGTTCCGGGACAGGGATTTTCGAGCAGTACTTC. It is translated as CASSSGTGIFEQYF.

This chain joins TRBV6-4 and TRBJ2-1; no clear D gene. Germline V lookup: CDR1 MRHNA, CDR2 SNTAGT. This CDR3 contains 15 residues. V lost 4 bases, J lost 0 bases, and 10 bases lay in between. The CDR3 DNA follows: TGTGCCAGCAGTGTCGGGCCGATCTCCTACAATGAGCAGTTCTTC. This encodes CASSVGPISYNEQFF.

This sequence joins TRBV5-1 and TRBJ1-1; D uncertain. The germline V and J ends were trimmed by 0 bases and 11 bases, with 14 bases remaining between them. The CDR3 spans 13 residues. Germline lookup yields CDR1 SGHRS and CDR2 YFSETQ. For the CDR3, the DNA is TGCGCCAGCAGCTTGGAAGGAGTCCCGAGGGCTTTCTTT. Translation gives CASSLEGVPRAFF.

The chain carries TRBV10-3 and TRBJ2-5; 8 nucleotides align to TRBD1. The length of the CDR3 is 13 residues. The J segment lost 3 bases and the V segment lost 9 bases, leaving 6 bases of the junction unmatched. Germline CDR1 reads ENHRY; CDR2 reads SYGVKD. CDR3 sequence: CAIAEQGEETQYF. The CDR3 nucleotides read TGTGCCATAGCGGAACAGGGGGAAGAGACCCAGTACTTC.

This clonotype was detected many times. The J gene is TRBJ2-2, the V gene TRBV5-1; no definite D call. The germline gives CDR1 SGHRS, CDR2 YFSETQ. Trimming removed 0 bases at V and 10 bases at J, with 7 bases between. CDR3 size: 12 residues. The CDR3 reads CASSLAEVELFF. CDR3 DNA sequence: TGCGCCAGCAGCTTGGCCGAGGTGGAGCTGTTTTTT. Looking up the rest from reference TRBV5-1 and TRBJ2-2 gives the full variable domain: KAGVTQTPRYLIKTRGQQVTLSCSPISGHRSVSWYQQTPGQGLQFLFEYFSETQRNKGNFPGRFSGRQFSNSRSEMNVSTLELGDSALYLCASSLAEVELFFGEGSRLTVL.

The V and J genes are TRBV10-3 and TRBJ1-6; tentative D call: TRBD1 (5 bases). The CDR3 totals 15 residues. V lost 3 bases and J 6 bases, leaving 12 bases between the germline ends. Germline-derived CDR1 and CDR2 are ENHRY and SYGVKD. This chain's CDR3 is CAISEEQASNSPLHF. The CDR3 DNA follows: TGTGCCATCAGTGAAGAACAGGCCAGTAATTCACCCCTCCACTTT.

V is TRBV4-1 and J is TRBJ1-5, with TRBD1 matching over 10 bases. Germline V lookup: CDR1 MGHRA, CDR2 YSYEKL. Trimming at V came to 0 bases and at J to 7 bases, leaving 6 bases not matched to a gene. The CDR3 contains 16 residues. The DNA of the CDR3 is TGCGCCAGCAGCCAAGAAGGGACAGGGGTGAGACAGCCCCAGCATTTT. Its translation is CASSQEGTGVRQPQHF.